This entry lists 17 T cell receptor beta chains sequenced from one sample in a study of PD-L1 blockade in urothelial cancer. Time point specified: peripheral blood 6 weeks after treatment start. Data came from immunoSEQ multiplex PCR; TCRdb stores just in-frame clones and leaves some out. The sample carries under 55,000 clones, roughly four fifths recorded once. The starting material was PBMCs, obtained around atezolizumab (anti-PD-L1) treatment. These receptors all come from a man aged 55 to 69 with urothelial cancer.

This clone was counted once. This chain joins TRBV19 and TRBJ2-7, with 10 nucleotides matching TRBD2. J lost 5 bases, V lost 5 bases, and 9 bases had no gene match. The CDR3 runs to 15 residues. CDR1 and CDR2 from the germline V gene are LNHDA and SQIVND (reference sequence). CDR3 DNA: TGTGCCAGTAGTCCCCCCGGACTAGCGGTCGACGAGCAGTACTTC. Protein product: CASSPPGLAVDEQYF. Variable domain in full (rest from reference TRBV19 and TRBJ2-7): DGGITQSPKYLFRKEGQNVTLSCEQNLNHDAMYWYRQDPGQGLRLIYYSQIVNDFQKGDIAEGYSVSREKKESFPLTVTSAQKNPTAFYLCASSPPGLAVDEQYFGPGTRLTVT.

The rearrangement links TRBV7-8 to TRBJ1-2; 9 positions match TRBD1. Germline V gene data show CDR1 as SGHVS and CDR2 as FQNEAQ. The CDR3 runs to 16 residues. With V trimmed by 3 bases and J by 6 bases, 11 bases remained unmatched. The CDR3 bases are TGTGCCAGCAGCTTTTATACAGGGGGCCACACGGATGGCTACACCTTC. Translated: CASSFYTGGHTDGYTF.

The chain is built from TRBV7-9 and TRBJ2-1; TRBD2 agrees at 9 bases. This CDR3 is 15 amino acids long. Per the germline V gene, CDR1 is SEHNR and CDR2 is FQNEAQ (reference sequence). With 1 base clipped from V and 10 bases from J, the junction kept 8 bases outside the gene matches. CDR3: CASSLVAGGQGEQFF. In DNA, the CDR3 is TGTGCCAGCAGCTTAGTTGCGGGAGGGCAGGGCGAGCAGTTCTTC.

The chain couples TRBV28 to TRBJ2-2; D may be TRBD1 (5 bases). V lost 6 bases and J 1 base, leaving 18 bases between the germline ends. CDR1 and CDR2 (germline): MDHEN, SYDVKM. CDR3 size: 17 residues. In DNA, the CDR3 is TGTGCCAGCAGACCGAGACAGCGTCCGAGGAACACCGGGGAGCTGTTTTTT. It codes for CASRPRQRPRNTGELFF.

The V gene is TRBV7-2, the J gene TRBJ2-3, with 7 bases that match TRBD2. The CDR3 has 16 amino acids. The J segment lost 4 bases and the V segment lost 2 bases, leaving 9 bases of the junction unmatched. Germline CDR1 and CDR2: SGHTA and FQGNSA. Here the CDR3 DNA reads TGTGCCAGCAGCTTATCGGCGGGGGTGGGCGCAGATACGCAGTATTTT. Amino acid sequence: CASSLSAGVGADTQYF.

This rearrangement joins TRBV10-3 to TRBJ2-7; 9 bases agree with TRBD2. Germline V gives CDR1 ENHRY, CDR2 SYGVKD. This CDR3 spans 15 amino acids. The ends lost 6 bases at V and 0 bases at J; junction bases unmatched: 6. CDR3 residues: CAISQLAGASYEQYF. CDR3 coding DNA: TGTGCCATCAGCCAACTAGCGGGCGCCTCCTACGAGCAGTACTTC.

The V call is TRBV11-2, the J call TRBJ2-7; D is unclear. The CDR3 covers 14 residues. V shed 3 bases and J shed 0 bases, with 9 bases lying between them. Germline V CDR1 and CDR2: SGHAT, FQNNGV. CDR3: CASSFADSSYEQYF. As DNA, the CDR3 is TGTGCCAGCAGCTTTGCGGATTCCTCCTACGAGCAGTACTTC.

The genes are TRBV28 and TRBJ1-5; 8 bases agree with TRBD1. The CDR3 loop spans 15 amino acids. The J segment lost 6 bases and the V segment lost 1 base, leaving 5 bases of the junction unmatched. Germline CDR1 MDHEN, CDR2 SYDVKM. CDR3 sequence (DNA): TGTGCCAGCAGTTTATCCGGGACAGGTCTTCAGCCCCAGCATTTT. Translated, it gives CASSLSGTGLQPQHF. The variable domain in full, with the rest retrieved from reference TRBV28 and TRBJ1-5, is DVKVTQSSRYLVKRTGEKVFLECVQDMDHENMFWYRQDPGLGLRLIYFSYDVKMKEKGDIPEGYSVSREKKERFSLILESASTNQTSMYLCASSLSGTGLQPQHFGDGTRLSIL.

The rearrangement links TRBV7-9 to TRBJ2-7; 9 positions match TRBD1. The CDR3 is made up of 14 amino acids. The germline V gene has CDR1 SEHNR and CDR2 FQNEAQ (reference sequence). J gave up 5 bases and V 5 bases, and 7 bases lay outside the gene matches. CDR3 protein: CASSPRDRVNEQYF. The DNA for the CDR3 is TGTGCCAGCAGCCCCCGGGACAGGGTCAACGAGCAGTACTTC.

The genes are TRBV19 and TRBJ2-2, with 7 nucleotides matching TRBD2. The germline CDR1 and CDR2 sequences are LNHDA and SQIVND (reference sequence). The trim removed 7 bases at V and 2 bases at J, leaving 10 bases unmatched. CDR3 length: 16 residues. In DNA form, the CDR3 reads TGTGCCAGTACCCTAGTGTGGACTAGTAACACCGGGGAGCTGTTTTTT. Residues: CASTLVWTSNTGELFF. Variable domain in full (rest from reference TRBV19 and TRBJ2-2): DGGITQSPKYLFRKEGQNVTLSCEQNLNHDAMYWYRQDPGQGLRLIYYSQIVNDFQKGDIAEGYSVSREKKESFPLTVTSAQKNPTAFYLCASTLVWTSNTGELFFGEGSRLTVL.

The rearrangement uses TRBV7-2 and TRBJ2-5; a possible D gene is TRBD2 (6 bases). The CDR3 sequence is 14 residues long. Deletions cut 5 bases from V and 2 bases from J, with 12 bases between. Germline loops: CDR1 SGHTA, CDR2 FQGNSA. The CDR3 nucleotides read TGTGCCAGCAGCAAATCGGGGGTACAAGAGACCCAGTACTTC. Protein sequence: CASSKSGVQETQYF.

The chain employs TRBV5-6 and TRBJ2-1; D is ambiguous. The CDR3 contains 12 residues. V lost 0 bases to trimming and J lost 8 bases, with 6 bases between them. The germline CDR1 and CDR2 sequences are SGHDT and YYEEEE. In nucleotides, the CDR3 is TGTGCCAGCAGCTTGGTGTTAGATGAGCAGTTCTTC. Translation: CASSLVLDEQFF.

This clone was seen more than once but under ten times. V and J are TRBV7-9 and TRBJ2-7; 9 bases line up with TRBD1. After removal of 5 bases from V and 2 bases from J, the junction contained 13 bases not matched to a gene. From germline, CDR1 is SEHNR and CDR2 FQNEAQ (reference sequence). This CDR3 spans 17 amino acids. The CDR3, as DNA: TGTGCCAGCAGCCCAGGGACAGGGAAAACAAGGACCTACGAGCAGTACTTC. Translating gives CASSPGTGKTRTYEQYF.

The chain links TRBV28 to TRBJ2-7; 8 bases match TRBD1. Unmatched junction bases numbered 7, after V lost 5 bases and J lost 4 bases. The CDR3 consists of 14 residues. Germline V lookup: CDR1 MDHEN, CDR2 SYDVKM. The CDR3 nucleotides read TGTGCCAGCAGTGACGGGACAGGTTTATACGAGCAGTACTTC. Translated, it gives CASSDGTGLYEQYF.

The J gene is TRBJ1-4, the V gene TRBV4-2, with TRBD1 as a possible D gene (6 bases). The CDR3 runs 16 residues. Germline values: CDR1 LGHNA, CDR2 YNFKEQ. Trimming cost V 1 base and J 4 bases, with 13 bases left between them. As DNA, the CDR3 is TGTGCCAGCAGCCAAGCCGGAGGACAGAGTAATGAAAAACTGTTTTTT. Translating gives CASSQAGGQSNEKLFF.

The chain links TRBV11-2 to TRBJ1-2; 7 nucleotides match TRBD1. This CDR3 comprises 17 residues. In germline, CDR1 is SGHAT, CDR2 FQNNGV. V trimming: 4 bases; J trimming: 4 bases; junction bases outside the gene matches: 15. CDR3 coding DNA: TGTGCCAGCAGCTCGAGACAGGGAGATTTGAAAGGCTATGGCTACACCTTC. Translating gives CASSSRQGDLKGYGYTF.

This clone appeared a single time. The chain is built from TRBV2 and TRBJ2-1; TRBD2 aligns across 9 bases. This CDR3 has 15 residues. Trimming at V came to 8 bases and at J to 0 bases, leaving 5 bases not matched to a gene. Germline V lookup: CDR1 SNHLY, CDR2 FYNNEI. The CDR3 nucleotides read TGTGCCAGCGCACTAGCGGGCCCCTCCTACAATGAGCAGTTCTTC. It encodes CASALAGPSYNEQFF.